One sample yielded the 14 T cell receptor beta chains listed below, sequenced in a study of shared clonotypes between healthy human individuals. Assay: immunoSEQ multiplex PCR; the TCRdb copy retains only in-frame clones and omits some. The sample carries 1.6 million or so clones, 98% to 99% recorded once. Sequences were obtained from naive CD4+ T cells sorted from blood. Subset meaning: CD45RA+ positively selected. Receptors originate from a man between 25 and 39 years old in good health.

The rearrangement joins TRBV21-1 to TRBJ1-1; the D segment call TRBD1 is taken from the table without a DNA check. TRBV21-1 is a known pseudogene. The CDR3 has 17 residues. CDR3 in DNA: TGTGCCAGCAGCAAAGTCTGTGGGGAGACAGGGGCTGTCGAAGCTTTCTTT. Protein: CASSKVCGETGAVEAFF.

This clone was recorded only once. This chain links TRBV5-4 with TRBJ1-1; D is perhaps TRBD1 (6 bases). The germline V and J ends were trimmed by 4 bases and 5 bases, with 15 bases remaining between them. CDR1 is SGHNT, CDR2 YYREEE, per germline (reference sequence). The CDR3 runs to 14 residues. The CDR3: CASSRSAGVTEAFF. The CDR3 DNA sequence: TGTGCCAGCAGCCGATCTGCAGGGGTGACTGAAGCTTTCTTT.

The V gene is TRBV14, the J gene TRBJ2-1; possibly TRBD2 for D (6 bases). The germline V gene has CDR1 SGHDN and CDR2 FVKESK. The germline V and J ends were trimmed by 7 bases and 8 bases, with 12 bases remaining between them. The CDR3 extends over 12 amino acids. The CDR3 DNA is TGTGCCAGCAAGTTCGGGGGTCATGAGCAGTTCTTC. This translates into CASKFGGHEQFF.

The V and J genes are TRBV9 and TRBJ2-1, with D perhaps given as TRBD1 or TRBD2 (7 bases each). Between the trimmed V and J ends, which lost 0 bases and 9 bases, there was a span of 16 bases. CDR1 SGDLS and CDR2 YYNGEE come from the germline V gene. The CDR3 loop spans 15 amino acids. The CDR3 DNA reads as TGTGCCAGCAGCGTAGGACAGGGAGGGGTCAGTGAGCAGTTCTTC. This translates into CASSVGQGGVSEQFF.

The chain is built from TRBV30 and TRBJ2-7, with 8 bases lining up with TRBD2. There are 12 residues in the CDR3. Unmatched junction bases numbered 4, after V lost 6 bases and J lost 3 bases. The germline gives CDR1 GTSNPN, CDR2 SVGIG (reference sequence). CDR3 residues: CACRGGVYEQYF. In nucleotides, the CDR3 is TGTGCCTGCCGGGGGGGTGTCTACGAGCAGTACTTC.

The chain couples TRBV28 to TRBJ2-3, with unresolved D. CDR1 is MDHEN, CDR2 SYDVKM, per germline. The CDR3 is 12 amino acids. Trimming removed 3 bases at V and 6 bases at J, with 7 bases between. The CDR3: CASSFTLDTQYF. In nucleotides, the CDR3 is TGTGCCAGCAGTTTTACTCTGGATACGCAGTATTTT.

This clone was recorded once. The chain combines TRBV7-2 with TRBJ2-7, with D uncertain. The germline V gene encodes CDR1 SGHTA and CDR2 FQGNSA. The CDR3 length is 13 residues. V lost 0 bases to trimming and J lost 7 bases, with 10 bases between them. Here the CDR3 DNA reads TGTGCCAGCAGCTTAGCCGGGCACCGGGAGCAGTACTTC. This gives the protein CASSLAGHREQYF. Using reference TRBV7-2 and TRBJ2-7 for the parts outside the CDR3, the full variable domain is GAGVSQSPSNKVTEKGKDVELRCDPISGHTALYWYRQSLGQGLEFLIYFQGNSAPDKSGLPSDRFSAERTGGSVSTLTIQRTQQEDSAVYLCASSLAGHREQYFGPGTRLTVT.

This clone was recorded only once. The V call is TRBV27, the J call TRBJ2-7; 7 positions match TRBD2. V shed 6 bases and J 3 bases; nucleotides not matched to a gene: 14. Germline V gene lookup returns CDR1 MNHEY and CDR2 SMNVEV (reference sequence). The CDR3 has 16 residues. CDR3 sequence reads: CASRTSTSASNYEQYF. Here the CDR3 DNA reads TGTGCCAGCAGAACCTCAACTAGCGCGAGCAACTACGAGCAGTACTTC.

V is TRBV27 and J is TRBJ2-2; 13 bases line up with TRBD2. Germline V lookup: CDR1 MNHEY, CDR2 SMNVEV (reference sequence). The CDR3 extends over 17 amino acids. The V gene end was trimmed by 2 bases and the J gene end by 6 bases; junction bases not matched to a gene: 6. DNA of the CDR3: TGTGCCAGCAGTTTACCGAGCGGACTAGCGGGAGCCGGGGAGCTGTTTTTT. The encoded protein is CASSLPSGLAGAGELFF.

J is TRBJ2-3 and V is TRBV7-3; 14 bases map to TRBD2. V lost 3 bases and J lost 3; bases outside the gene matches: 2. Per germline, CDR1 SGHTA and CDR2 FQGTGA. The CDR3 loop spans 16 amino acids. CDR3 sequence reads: CASSFGLAGGTDTQYF. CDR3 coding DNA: TGTGCCAGCAGCTTCGGACTAGCGGGAGGAACAGATACGCAGTATTTT.

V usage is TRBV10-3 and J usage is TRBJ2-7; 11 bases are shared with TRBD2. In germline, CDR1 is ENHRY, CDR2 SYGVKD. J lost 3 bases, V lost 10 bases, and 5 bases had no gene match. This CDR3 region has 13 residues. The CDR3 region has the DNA TGTGCCAGCACCGGGACTAGCGGCTACGAGCAGTACTTC. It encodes CASTGTSGYEQYF.

CDR3 bases: TGTGCCACCAGCAGATTCCCACCGGGACTAGTCTCTTTCTCTGGGGCCAACGTCCTGACTTTC. It is translated as CATSRFPPGLVSFSGANVLTF. This chain uses TRBV15 with TRBJ2-6; 8 nucleotides match TRBD2. V dropped 2 bases and J dropped 0; count of bases not matched to a gene: 15. Germline V lookup: CDR1 LNHNV, CDR2 YYDKDF (reference sequence). This CDR3 spans 21 amino acids.

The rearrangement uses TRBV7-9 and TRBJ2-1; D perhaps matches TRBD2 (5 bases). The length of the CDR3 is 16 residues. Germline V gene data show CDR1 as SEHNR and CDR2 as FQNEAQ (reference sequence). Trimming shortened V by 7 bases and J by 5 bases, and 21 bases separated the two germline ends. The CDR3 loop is CASTLRVGAPNNEQFF. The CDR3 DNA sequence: TGTGCCAGCACCCTCCGTGTGGGAGCACCAAACAATGAGCAGTTCTTC.

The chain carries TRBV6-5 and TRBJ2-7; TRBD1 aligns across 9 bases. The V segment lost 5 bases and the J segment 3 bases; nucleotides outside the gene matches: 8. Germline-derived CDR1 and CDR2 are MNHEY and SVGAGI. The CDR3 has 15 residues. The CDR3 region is CASSPGRTGVYEQYF. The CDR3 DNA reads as TGTGCCAGCAGTCCAGGAAGGACAGGGGTCTACGAGCAGTACTTC.